This T cell receptor beta chain was recorded in a study of cytomegalovirus exposure and HLA in healthy donors. Across the whole study: An earlier analysis identified approximately 110 million unique TCR beta sequences in about 180 million T cells. Broader study findings: Later findings reportedly placed an Asian-associated ancestry cluster below the 666-donor mean for N-insertions.

The primer mix had 60 Vbeta and 13 Jbeta primers. TCRdb keeps only in-frame clones here, not all; method: immunoSEQ multiplex PCR. The repertoire includes 110,000 or so clones, about 80% of them detected once, and about 12% sits in the top ten. This clone showed up just a few times. Antigen specificity is unknown. The receptor's source is a woman in her 40s in good health and CMV-seropositive. Sequencing used PBMCs.

The CDR3 sequence: CAWMGSGTGKTRGYTF. The CDR3, as DNA: TGTGCCTGGATGGGGAGCGGGACAGGGAAAACTCGTGGCTACACCTTC. V gene TRBV30 combines with J gene TRBJ1-2; 9 bases align to TRBD1. V lost 4 bases to trimming and J lost 7 bases; unmatched junction nucleotides: 16. The CDR3 totals 16 residues. The germline gives CDR1 GTSNPN, CDR2 SVGIG (reference sequence).